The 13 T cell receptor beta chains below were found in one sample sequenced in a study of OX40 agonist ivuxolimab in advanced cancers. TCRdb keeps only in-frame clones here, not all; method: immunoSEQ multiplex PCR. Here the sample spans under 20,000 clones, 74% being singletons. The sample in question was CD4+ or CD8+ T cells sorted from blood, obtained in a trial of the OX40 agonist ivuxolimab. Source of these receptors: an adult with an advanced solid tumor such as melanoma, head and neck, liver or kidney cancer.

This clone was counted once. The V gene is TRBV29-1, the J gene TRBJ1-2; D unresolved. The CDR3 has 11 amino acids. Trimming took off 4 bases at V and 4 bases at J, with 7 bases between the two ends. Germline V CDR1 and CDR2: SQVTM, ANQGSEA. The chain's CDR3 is CSVAGSYGYTF. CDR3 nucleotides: TGCAGCGTTGCAGGCAGCTATGGCTACACCTTC.

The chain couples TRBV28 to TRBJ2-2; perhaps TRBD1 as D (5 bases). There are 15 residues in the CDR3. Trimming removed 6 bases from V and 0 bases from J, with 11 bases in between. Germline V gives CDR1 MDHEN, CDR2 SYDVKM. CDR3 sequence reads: CASRPDITNTGELFF. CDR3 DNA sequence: TGTGCCAGCAGGCCGGACATTACGAACACCGGGGAGCTGTTTTTT.

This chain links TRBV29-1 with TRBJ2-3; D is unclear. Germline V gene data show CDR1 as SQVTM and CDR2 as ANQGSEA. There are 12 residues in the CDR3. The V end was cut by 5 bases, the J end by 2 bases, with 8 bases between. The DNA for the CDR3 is TGCAGCGTTCTACCCAACACAGATACGCAGTATTTT. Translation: CSVLPNTDTQYF.

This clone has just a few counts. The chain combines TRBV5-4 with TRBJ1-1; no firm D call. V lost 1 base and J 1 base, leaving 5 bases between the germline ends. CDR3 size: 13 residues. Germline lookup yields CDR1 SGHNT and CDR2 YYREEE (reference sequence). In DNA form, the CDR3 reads TGTGCCAGCAGCTTGAGCAGGAACACTGAAGCTTTCTTT. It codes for CASSLSRNTEAFF. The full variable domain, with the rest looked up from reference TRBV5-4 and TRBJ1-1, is ETGVTQSPTHLIKTRGQQVTLRCSSQSGHNTVSWYQQALGQGPQFIFQYYREEENGRGNFPPRFSGLQFPNYSSELNVNALELDDSALYLCASSLSRNTEAFFGQGTRLTVV.

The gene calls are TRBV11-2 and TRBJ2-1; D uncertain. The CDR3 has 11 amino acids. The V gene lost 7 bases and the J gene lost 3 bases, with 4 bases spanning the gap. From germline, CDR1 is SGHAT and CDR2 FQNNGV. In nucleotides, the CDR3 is TGTGCCAGCAACGACTACAATGAGCAGTTCTTC. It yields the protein CASNDYNEQFF.

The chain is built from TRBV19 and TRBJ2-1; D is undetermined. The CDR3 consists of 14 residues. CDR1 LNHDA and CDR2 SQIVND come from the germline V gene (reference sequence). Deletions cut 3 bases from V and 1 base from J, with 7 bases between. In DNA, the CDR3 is TGTGCCAGTAGTATTGGGATATCCTACAATGAGCAGTTCTTC. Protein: CASSIGISYNEQFF.

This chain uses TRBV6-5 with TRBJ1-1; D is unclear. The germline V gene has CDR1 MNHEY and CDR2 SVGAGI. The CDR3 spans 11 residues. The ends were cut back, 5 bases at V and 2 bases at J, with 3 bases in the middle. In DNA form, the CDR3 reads TGTGCCAGCAGTAGCAACACTGAAGCTTTCTTT. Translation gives CASSSNTEAFF.

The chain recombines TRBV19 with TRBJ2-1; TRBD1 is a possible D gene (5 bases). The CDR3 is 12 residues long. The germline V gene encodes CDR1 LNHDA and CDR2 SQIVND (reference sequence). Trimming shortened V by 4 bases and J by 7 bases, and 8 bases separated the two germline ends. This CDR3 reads CASSTGLNEQFF. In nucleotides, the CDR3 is TGTGCCAGTAGTACAGGGTTGAATGAGCAGTTCTTC.

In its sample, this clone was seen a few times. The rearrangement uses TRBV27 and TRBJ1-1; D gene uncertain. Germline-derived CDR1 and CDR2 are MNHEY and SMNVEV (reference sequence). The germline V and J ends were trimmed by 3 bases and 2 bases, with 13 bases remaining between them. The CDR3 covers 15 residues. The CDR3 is CASSLGWAGNTEAFF. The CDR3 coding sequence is TGTGCCAGCAGTTTGGGCTGGGCAGGAAACACTGAAGCTTTCTTT.

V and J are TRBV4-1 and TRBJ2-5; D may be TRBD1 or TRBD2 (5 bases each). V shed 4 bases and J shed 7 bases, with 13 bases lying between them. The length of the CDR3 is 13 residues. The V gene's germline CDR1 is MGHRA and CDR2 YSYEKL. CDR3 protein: CASSPGWDPTQYF. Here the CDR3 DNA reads TGCGCCAGCAGCCCCGGCTGGGACCCGACCCAGTACTTC.

In nucleotides, the CDR3 is TGTGCCAGCAGCTCTTACAGGGTCGGCAATGAAAAACTGTTTTTT. It specifies CASSSYRVGNEKLFF. The chain employs TRBV13 and TRBJ1-4, with a possible D match to TRBD1 (6 bases). The germline CDR1 and CDR2 sequences are PRHDT and FYEKMQ (reference sequence). This CDR3 region has 15 residues. Trimming shortened V by 4 bases and J by 5 bases, and 14 bases separated the two germline ends.

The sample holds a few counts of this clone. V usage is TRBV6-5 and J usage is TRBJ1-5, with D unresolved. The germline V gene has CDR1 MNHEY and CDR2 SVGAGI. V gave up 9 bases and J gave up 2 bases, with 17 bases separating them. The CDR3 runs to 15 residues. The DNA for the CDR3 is TGTGCCAGTAGGATTGTGGAGGGCGGCAATCAGCCCCAGCATTTT. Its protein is CASRIVEGGNQPQHF.

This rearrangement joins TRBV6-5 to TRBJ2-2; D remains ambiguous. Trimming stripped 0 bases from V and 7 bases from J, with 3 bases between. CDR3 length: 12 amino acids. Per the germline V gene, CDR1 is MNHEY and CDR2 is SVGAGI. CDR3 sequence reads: CASSYSGGELFF. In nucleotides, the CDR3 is TGTGCCAGCAGTTACTCGGGCGGGGAGCTGTTTTTT.